This paragraph covers one TCR beta chain sequence. The antigen remains unidentified. The data were produced by immunoSEQ multiplex PCR, yet TCRdb's version contains in-frame clones alone and is incomplete. The data show about 1.1 million clones, around 78% seen once. The entry originates in a study of shared clonotypes between healthy human individuals. Division of CD4+ cells produced a CD45RA+ naive subset and a CD45RA-negative memory subset. Germline lookup yields CDR1 GTSNPN and CDR2 SVGIG (reference sequence). The CDR3 loop spans 15 amino acids. J was trimmed by 4 bases and V by 0 bases; bases with no gene match: 7. Notes on the study in general: Compared with memory subsets, naive subsets generally had larger estimated richness.

The rearrangement joins TRBV30 to TRBJ2-5; TRBD2 agrees at 8 bases. The source of this sequence is a young man in good health. Some clones in this sample may be carry-over from other donors' samples. The sample was memory CD4+ T cells from PBMCs. Subset here: CD45RA-negative fraction. The DNA for the CDR3 is TGTGCCTGGAGTGTCCCAGCGGGAGTGGGAGAGACCCAGTACTTC. Protein sequence: CAWSVPAGVGETQYF.